This entry lists 30 T cell receptor beta chains sequenced from one sample in a study of CD8 T cells in Susac syndrome (dated by TCRdb to between 2018 and 2021). Receptors were amplified or captured by the immunoSEQ multiplex PCR assay. RNA was extracted using the RNeasy kit, and roughly 0.5 to 1 ug of the RNA was reverse transcribed with random hexamers. In-frame beta chains were kept once TCRdb had trimmed the public reads at Q25 with fastp and called clones with MiXCR. Records with the same CDR3 protein are collapsed into one entry carrying the most frequent genes and DNA. This sample has roughly 150,000 distinct CDR3 sequences in its table, and approximately 95% of those were observed once. The biggest ten clones account for approximately 0.18% of the sample. Sequencing used CD8+ T cells from PBMCs. These receptors all come from a human donor with Susac syndrome.

The chain carries TRBV5-6 and TRBJ2-1; D unresolved. Germline assignment: CDR1 SGHDT and CDR2 YYEEEE. V was clipped by 4 bases and J by 3 bases, with 11 bases between them. The CDR3 contains 14 residues. CDR3: CASSLGLVYNEQFF. The DNA for the CDR3 is TGTGCCAGCAGCCTGGGCCTAGTCTACAATGAGCAGTTCTTC.

This clonotype showed up just once. J is TRBJ1-1 and V is TRBV12-3 or TRBV12-4, with D perhaps matching TRBD1 (5 bases). V was pared by 4 bases and J by 5 bases, with 14 bases between. The CDR3 extends over 14 amino acids. The DNA for the CDR3 is TGTGCCAGCAGTTGGGAGCGGGAGGGGACTGAAGCTTTCTTT. It yields the protein CASSWEREGTEAFF.

J is TRBJ2-6 and V is TRBV7-9; D not resolved. CDR1 is SEHNR and CDR2 is FQNEAQ in the germline V gene (reference sequence). V lost 7 bases to trimming and J lost 10 bases, with 5 bases between them. The CDR3 totals 10 residues. As DNA, the CDR3 is TGTGCCAGCACCTTGAACGTCCTGACTTTC. Translation: CASTLNVLTF.

Only one count was recorded for this clonotype. The CDR3 is CASSSMTSGTDTQYF. DNA for the CDR3: TGTGCCAGCAGCTCCATGACTAGCGGCACAGATACGCAGTATTTT. The chain carries TRBV7-9 and TRBJ2-3; 8 bases line up with TRBD2. This CDR3 spans 15 amino acids. Germline-derived CDR1 and CDR2 are SEHNR and FQNEAQ (reference sequence). The V segment lost 4 bases and the J segment 1 base; nucleotides outside the gene matches: 4.

The chain joins TRBV5-1 to TRBJ2-7, with TRBD1 identical over 7 bases. The germline V gene encodes CDR1 SGHRS and CDR2 YFSETQ. The ends lost 3 bases at V and 6 bases at J; junction bases unmatched: 6. The CDR3 is made up of 13 amino acids. The CDR3 nucleotides read TGCGCCAGCAGCTGGACAGGCCCCAGCGAGCAGTACTTC. It is translated as CASSWTGPSEQYF.

The V and J genes are TRBV28 and TRBJ2-7; D perhaps matches TRBD1 (6 bases). The V and J ends lost 9 bases and 1 base respectively, with 13 bases between them. CDR1 is MDHEN, CDR2 SYDVKM, per germline. The CDR3 consists of 13 residues. The CDR3 region is CASGRGKSYEQYF. The CDR3 nucleotides are TGTGCCAGTGGCAGGGGAAAGTCCTACGAGCAGTACTTC.

CDR3 amino acids: CASSGPQGFVNYGYTF. DNA for the CDR3: TGTGCCAGCAGCGGGCCACAGGGTTTCGTTAACTATGGCTACACCTTC. The V gene is TRBV11-2, the J gene TRBJ1-2, with D tentatively TRBD1 (6 bases). Trimming shortened V by 5 bases and J by 1 base, and 17 bases separated the two germline ends. Germline CDR1 SGHAT, CDR2 FQNNGV. This CDR3 has 16 amino acids. Supplemented by reference TRBV11-2 and TRBJ1-2, the full variable domain reads EAGVAQSPRYKIIEKRQSVAFWCNPISGHATLYWYQQILGQGPKLLIQFQNNGVVDDSQLPKDRFSAERLKGVDSTLKIQPAKLEDSAVYLCASSGPQGFVNYGYTFGSGTRLTVV.

This clonotype is a singleton in its sample. V gene TRBV30 combines with J gene TRBJ2-5, with unresolved D. Trimming cost V 4 bases and J 4 bases, with 13 bases left between them. The V gene's germline CDR1 is GTSNPN and CDR2 SVGIG (reference sequence). The CDR3 contains 13 residues. CDR3 sequence reads: CAWTHPWAETQYF. Here the CDR3 DNA reads TGTGCCTGGACTCACCCTTGGGCAGAGACCCAGTACTTC.

This chain joins TRBV6-2 or TRBV6-3 and TRBJ2-7; the match to TRBD1 covers 10 bases. The V segment lost 2 bases and the J segment 2 bases; nucleotides outside the gene matches: 9. Germline V gene sequence: CDR1 MNHEY, CDR2 SVGEGT. The CDR3 has 17 residues. CDR3 bases: TGTGCCAGCAGTTACCCCATTCCTGGGACAGGGGCCTACGAGCAGTACTTC. This gives the protein CASSYPIPGTGAYEQYF.

The chain has TRBV5-1 and TRBJ1-1, with 7 bases fitting TRBD1. After removal of 0 bases from V and 0 bases from J, the junction contained 5 bases not matched to a gene. Germline V gene data show CDR1 as SGHRS and CDR2 as YFSETQ. The CDR3 loop spans 16 amino acids. The CDR3 reads CASSLEGQEMNTEAFF. The CDR3 DNA follows: TGCGCCAGCAGCTTGGAAGGACAGGAGATGAACACTGAAGCTTTCTTT. The variable domain in full, with the rest retrieved from reference TRBV5-1 and TRBJ1-1, is KAGVTQTPRYLIKTRGQQVTLSCSPISGHRSVSWYQQTPGQGLQFLFEYFSETQRNKGNFPGRFSGRQFSNSRSEMNVSTLELGDSALYLCASSLEGQEMNTEAFFGQGTRLTVV.

This sequence joins TRBV29-1 and TRBJ2-7; 8 bases agree with TRBD1. CDR3 length equals 12 residues. Looked up from germline, CDR1 is SQVTM and CDR2 is ANQGSEA. The trim removed 8 bases at V and 3 bases at J, leaving 6 bases unmatched. The DNA of the CDR3 is TGCAGCTGCCAGGGGACAGGCTACGAGCAGTACTTC. Protein: CSCQGTGYEQYF.

The rearrangement joins TRBV11-2 to TRBJ2-7; D is ambiguous. The CDR3 is made up of 13 amino acids. The V gene lost 2 bases and the J gene lost 2 bases, with 7 bases spanning the gap. Germline V lookup: CDR1 SGHAT, CDR2 FQNNGV. CDR3 DNA: TGTGCCAGCAGCTTACGATTCGCCTACGAGCAGTACTTC. It translates to CASSLRFAYEQYF.

This chain connects TRBV4-1 to TRBJ2-7; D perhaps matches TRBD2 (7 bases). Per the germline V gene, CDR1 is MGHRA and CDR2 is YSYEKL. This CDR3 region has 14 residues. Between the trimmed V and J ends, which lost 1 base and 7 bases, there was a span of 14 bases. The CDR3 bases are TGCGCCAGCAGCCAAGTCGGGGGGCCGGGGGAGCAGTACTTC. Protein: CASSQVGGPGEQYF.

The chain couples TRBV29-1 to TRBJ2-3, with a tentative D call TRBD2 (5 bases). From germline, CDR1 is SQVTM and CDR2 ANQGSEA. The CDR3 length is 14 residues. The germline V and J ends were trimmed by 1 base and 2 bases, with 10 bases remaining between them. CDR3 in amino acids: CSVEGPGLTDTQYF. The CDR3 DNA follows: TGCAGCGTTGAAGGACCAGGACTCACAGATACGCAGTATTTT.

The rearrangement uses TRBV12-3 or TRBV12-4 and TRBJ2-6; D remains ambiguous. V shed 7 bases and J shed 1 base, with 11 bases lying between them. This CDR3 spans 15 amino acids. CDR3 residues: CASNSPISGANVLTF. CDR3 nucleotide sequence: TGTGCCAGCAACTCCCCAATTTCTGGGGCCAACGTCCTGACTTTC.

Here the CDR3 reads CSARDPVGYTF. The DNA of the CDR3 is TGCAGTGCTAGAGATCCGGTTGGCTACACCTTC. The rearrangement links TRBV20-1 to TRBJ1-2; D call uncertain. This CDR3 has 11 amino acids. Germline values: CDR1 DFQATT, CDR2 SNEGSKA (reference sequence). Trimming stripped 0 bases from V and 7 bases from J, with 6 bases between.

As to this clonotype: Likely a read error: the CDR3 ends without its conserved phenylalanine or tryptophan. The chain joins TRBV2 to TRBJ1-2; D might be TRBD1 (5 bases). This CDR3 is built from 10 residues. Looked up from germline, CDR1 is SNHLY and CDR2 is FYNNEI. Trimming took 9 bases from V and 6 from J, leaving 8 bases between them. CDR3 sequence (DNA): TGTGCCAGTATGGGGGATGGCTACACCTAC. Translating gives CASMGDGYTY.

V usage is TRBV7-3 and J usage is TRBJ2-7; TRBD2 matches 13 bases. With 4 bases clipped from V and 1 base from J, the junction kept 10 bases outside the gene matches. The length of the CDR3 is 18 residues. The germline CDR1 and CDR2 sequences are SGHTA and FQGTGA. CDR3 sequence: CASSSGLAGELGSYEQYF. As DNA, the CDR3 is TGTGCCAGCAGCTCCGGACTAGCGGGAGAACTCGGGTCCTACGAGCAGTACTTC.

This sequence joins TRBV11-2 and TRBJ2-6; weak D call: TRBD2 (6 bases). CDR1 is SGHAT, CDR2 FQNNGV, per germline. This CDR3 spans 17 amino acids. Trimming left V 5 bases short and J 2 bases short, with 16 bases between. As DNA, the CDR3 is TGTGCCAGCAGCCCACGGGGGAGGTATACTGGGGCCAACGTCCTGACTTTC. Protein product: CASSPRGRYTGANVLTF.

Here the CDR3 reads CASSPGVVGANVLTF. The CDR3 DNA reads as TGTGCCAGCAGCCCCGGAGTTGTTGGGGCCAACGTCCTGACTTTC. This sequence joins TRBV7-9 and TRBJ2-6; D call uncertain. Per germline, CDR1 SEHNR and CDR2 FQNEAQ (reference sequence). The V gene lost 5 bases and the J gene lost 3 bases, with 11 bases spanning the gap. The CDR3 loop spans 15 amino acids.

The chain is built from TRBV28 and TRBJ2-7; D not certain. There are 15 residues in the CDR3. V was clipped by 3 bases and J by 4 bases, with 16 bases between them. Germline CDR1 MDHEN, CDR2 SYDVKM. The CDR3 is CASSFVAIESYEQYF. The CDR3, as DNA: TGTGCCAGCAGTTTTGTGGCAATTGAAAGTTACGAGCAGTACTTC.

The chain recombines TRBV29-1 with TRBJ1-5; D gene unclear. Trimming left V 6 bases short and J 6 bases short, with 15 bases between. The CDR3 is 13 residues long. Germline V CDR1 and CDR2: SQVTM, ANQGSEA. The CDR3 region has the DNA TGCAGCGTCCCCGGGAGAGACACTCAGCCCCAGCATTTT. As protein: CSVPGRDTQPQHF.

A few counts support this clonotype. V gene TRBV27 combines with J gene TRBJ1-1; D is undetermined. The CDR3 has 13 amino acids. Trimming took off 3 bases at V and 2 bases at J, with 7 bases between the two ends. Germline-derived CDR1 and CDR2 are MNHEY and SMNVEV (reference sequence). DNA for the CDR3: TGTGCCAGCAGTTTGCGAGGAAACACTGAAGCTTTCTTT. Translation: CASSLRGNTEAFF.

J is TRBJ2-7 and V is TRBV14; maybe TRBD1 (6 bases). This CDR3 has 15 amino acids. Germline loops: CDR1 SGHDN, CDR2 FVKESK. V was shortened by 4 bases and J by 2 bases, with 15 bases between the two germline ends. The DNA of the CDR3 is TGTGCCAGCAGCCCTATTACAGGGACCCCCTACGAGCAGTACTTC. Translation: CASSPITGTPYEQYF.

This rearrangement joins TRBV13 to TRBJ2-1, with 9 bases lining up with TRBD1. The CDR3 covers 16 residues. Per the germline V gene, CDR1 is PRHDT and CDR2 is FYEKMQ (reference sequence). J was trimmed by 6 bases and V by 5 bases; bases with no gene match: 11. CDR3 protein: CASSEPTGGAPNEQFF. In DNA, the CDR3 is TGTGCCAGCAGCGAGCCCACAGGGGGCGCGCCCAATGAGCAGTTCTTC.

The rearrangement uses TRBV9 and TRBJ1-1; 7 nucleotides line up with TRBD1. CDR3 size: 13 residues. Germline trimming cut 4 bases from V and 4 bases from J; bases unmatched to any gene: 4. CDR1 and CDR2 from the germline V gene are SGDLS and YYNGEE. The CDR3 nucleotides are TGTGCCAGCAGCCAGGGGGGCGGCACTGAAGCTTTCTTT. Translation gives CASSQGGGTEAFF.

This chain links TRBV5-6 with TRBJ1-3; D not certain. The CDR3 loop spans 15 amino acids. Trimming pared 0 bases from V and 2 bases from J, leaving 9 bases between. Germline V gene sequence: CDR1 SGHDT, CDR2 YYEEEE. The CDR3 DNA is TGTGCCAGCAGCTTGGAGGCGTTCGCTGGAAACACCATATATTTT. Translation: CASSLEAFAGNTIYF.

This chain joins TRBV27 and TRBJ2-4; D is undetermined. The CDR3 runs to 14 residues. Germline-derived CDR1 and CDR2 are MNHEY and SMNVEV (reference sequence). V lost 4 bases, J lost 0 bases, and 7 bases lay in between. The CDR3 here is CASSSIKAKNIQYF. The CDR3 DNA sequence: TGTGCCAGCAGTTCAATAAAAGCCAAAAACATTCAGTACTTC.

This chain uses TRBV4-1 with TRBJ2-6; D might be TRBD1 or TRBD2, each matching 5 bases. The germline gives CDR1 MGHRA, CDR2 YSYEKL. The CDR3 contains 16 residues. Trimming took 5 bases from V and 5 from J, leaving 16 bases between them. The CDR3 sequence: CASSFWDRLWANVLTF. The CDR3 bases are TGCGCCAGCAGCTTTTGGGACCGGTTGTGGGCCAACGTCCTGACTTTC.

The CDR3 spells CAITGDRETQYF. The CDR3 nucleotides are TGTGCCATAACCGGGGACCGGGAGACCCAGTACTTC. The rearrangement uses TRBV11-2 and TRBJ2-5; D is possibly TRBD1 or TRBD2 (5 bases each). The germline V and J ends were trimmed by 10 bases and 5 bases, with 14 bases remaining between them. Germline values: CDR1 SGHAT, CDR2 FQNNGV. The CDR3 length is 12 residues.